The TCR beta chain under discussion was sequenced for a study of beta chain features in type 1 diabetes. In regard to this clone: What it binds is unknown.

Notes on the study in general: In the patient group, naive, central memory and Treg TCRB repertoires seemed more alike than in the healthy donor group. All four CD4+ subsets from Type 1 diabetes patients carried moderately but significantly shorter TCRB CDR3s. Since sequencing was performed on cDNA, cells with high TCR expression could be over-represented.

Every bit of the isolated RNA underwent reverse transcription, so sequencing read expressed TCRB transcripts. Data came from immunoSEQ multiplex PCR; TCRdb stores just in-frame clones and leaves some out. Altogether roughly 300,000 clones are present, more than 13% being singletons, with the ten largest covering approximately 0.015%. The specimen was naive CD4+ T cells from blood. The TCR was taken from a young man with type 1 diabetes.

The CDR3 loop reads CASSLVGGRGTDTQYF. In nucleotides, the CDR3 is TGTGCCAGCAGCTTAGTCGGCGGGAGAGGGACAGATACGCAGTATTTT. The chain combines TRBV11-3 with TRBJ2-3; 7 bases match TRBD2. The CDR3 consists of 16 residues. The germline CDR1 and CDR2 sequences are SGHNT and YENEEA. V lost 1 base and J lost 3; bases outside the gene matches: 7.